These T cell receptor beta chains were read from a single sample in a study of cytomegalovirus exposure and HLA in healthy donors. The table came from immunoSEQ multiplex PCR; TCRdb's copy has only in-frame clones and leaves some out. The sample lists 200,000 to 250,000 clones, approximately 81% occurring once. Sequenced material: PBMCs. The receptors shown here come from a human donor in good health. The CDR3 runs from the conserved cysteine through the conserved F or W. The order of the fields is clone size, D gene, J gene, V gene, CDR3 DNA, CDR3 protein. D genes are given only for firm matches. For some rows the clone size is stated as once, few or many, or as a class when expanded; others skip it.

abundance: .
d_gene: .
j_gene: TRBJ1-5
v_gene: TRBV6-6
CDR3nt: TGTGCCAGCAACGAGTATAGCAATCAGCCCCAGCATTTT
CDR3aa: CASNEYSNQPQHF

abundance: once
d_gene: TRBD1
j_gene: TRBJ2-5
v_gene: TRBV7-2
CDR3nt: TGTGCCAGCAGCTATGGACAGGGGGGGACCCAGTACTTC
CDR3aa: CASSYGQGGTQYF

abundance: few
d_gene: TRBD2
j_gene: TRBJ2-7
v_gene: TRBV27
CDR3nt: TGTGCCAGCAGTTTACACGGGACTAGTTGGCCTCCCCACTCCTACGAGCAGTACTTC
CDR3aa: CASSLHGTSWPPHSYEQYF

abundance: .
d_gene: TRBD1
j_gene: TRBJ2-5
v_gene: TRBV5-1
CDR3nt: TGCGCCAGCAGCTCCACAGGGGGCCAGGTAGAGACCCAGTACTTC
CDR3aa: CASSSTGGQVETQYF

abundance: few
d_gene: .
j_gene: TRBJ1-1
v_gene: TRBV7-9
CDR3nt: TGTTCCAGCAGCTTGGAGGTATACACTGAAGCTTTCTTT
CDR3aa: CSSSLEVYTEAFF

abundance: .
d_gene: TRBD1
j_gene: TRBJ1-2
v_gene: TRBV6-6
CDR3nt: TGTGCCAGCAGTCACAGGGGGCTTAGTGGCTACACCTTC
CDR3aa: CASSHRGLSGYTF

abundance: .
d_gene: TRBD1
j_gene: TRBJ2-1
v_gene: TRBV27
CDR3nt: TGTGCCAGCAGTTTATGGGGACAGGGGTCCAATGAGCAGTTCTTC
CDR3aa: CASSLWGQGSNEQFF

abundance: once
d_gene: TRBD2
j_gene: TRBJ2-7
v_gene: TRBV6-1
CDR3nt: TGTGCCACACAACCACGCCCTAGCGGAGACTACGAGCAGTACTTC
CDR3aa: CATQPRPSGDYEQYF

abundance: once
d_gene: .
j_gene: TRBJ2-5
v_gene: TRBV7-9
CDR3nt: TGTTCCAGCAGCTTAACCCAGGAGACCCAGTACTTC
CDR3aa: CSSSLTQETQYF

abundance: .
d_gene: TRBD1
j_gene: TRBJ2-1
v_gene: TRBV2
CDR3nt: TGTGCCAGCAGTTTTACCGGGACAGGGGTATCTGTGGTGGAGTTCTTC
CDR3aa: CASSFTGTGVSVVEFF

abundance: .
d_gene: TRBD2
j_gene: TRBJ2-7
v_gene: TRBV5-6
CDR3nt: TGTGCCAGCATACCGGGACTAGAGGAGGACGAGCAGTACTTC
CDR3aa: CASIPGLEEDEQYF

abundance: .
d_gene: TRBD1
j_gene: TRBJ2-1
v_gene: TRBV9
CDR3nt: TGTGCCAGCAGCACACGGACAGGGGGGCAGTTCTTC
CDR3aa: CASSTRTGGQFF

abundance: .
d_gene: .
j_gene: TRBJ2-6
v_gene: TRBV28
CDR3nt: TGTGCCAGCAGGGGAGGTACTCCCTCTGGGGCCAACGTCCTGACTTTC
CDR3aa: CASRGGTPSGANVLTF

abundance: .
d_gene: TRBD2
j_gene: TRBJ2-7
v_gene: TRBV14
CDR3nt: TGTGCCAGCAGCCGCCTGAGCGGGACCGAGCAGTACTTC
CDR3aa: CASSRLSGTEQYF

abundance: .
d_gene: TRBD2
j_gene: TRBJ2-7
v_gene: TRBV28
CDR3nt: TGTGCCAGCAGTTTTCTCCGGACTAGCACCTACGAGCAGTACTTC
CDR3aa: CASSFLRTSTYEQYF

abundance: .
d_gene: TRBD1
j_gene: TRBJ1-5
v_gene: TRBV5-8
CDR3nt: TGTGCCAGCAGCCAATCAAGACAGGGATACCAGCCCCAGCATTTT
CDR3aa: CASSQSRQGYQPQHF

abundance: .
d_gene: .
j_gene: TRBJ2-1
v_gene: TRBV29-1
CDR3nt: TGCAGCGGGAGGGTCTACAATGAGCAGTTCTTC
CDR3aa: CSGRVYNEQFF

abundance: .
d_gene: .
j_gene: TRBJ1-2
v_gene: TRBV27
CDR3nt: TGTGCCAGCAGTCCGTCGTGGGGGGAGCCCTATGGCTACACCTTC
CDR3aa: CASSPSWGEPYGYTF

abundance: .
d_gene: .
j_gene: TRBJ2-5
v_gene: TRBV6-1
CDR3nt: TGTGCCAGCACGGGGGAAGAGACCCAGTACTTC
CDR3aa: CASTGEETQYF

abundance: .
d_gene: .
j_gene: TRBJ2-3
v_gene: TRBV11-2
CDR3nt: TGTGCCAGCAGCTTAGGACTATCTGGGGGCTACACAGATACGCAGTATTTT
CDR3aa: CASSLGLSGGYTDTQYF

abundance: .
d_gene: TRBD2
j_gene: TRBJ2-7
v_gene: TRBV27
CDR3nt: TGTGCCAGCAGTCGACTAGCGGCGACCTACGAGCAGTACTTC
CDR3aa: CASSRLAATYEQYF

abundance: .
d_gene: TRBD2
j_gene: TRBJ2-1
v_gene: TRBV14
CDR3nt: TGTGCCAGCAGCCCGGGGACTAGCGGCCAGTTCTTC
CDR3aa: CASSPGTSGQFF

abundance: once
d_gene: TRBD2
j_gene: TRBJ2-1
v_gene: TRBV6-1
CDR3nt: TGTGCCAGCAGTGAAGTCACTAGCGGGAGTTCCTACAATGAGCAGTTCTTC
CDR3aa: CASSEVTSGSSYNEQFF

abundance: .
d_gene: .
j_gene: TRBJ2-5
v_gene: TRBV28
CDR3nt: TGTGCCAGCAGTTTGGGGGCCCGAGAGACCCAGTACTTC
CDR3aa: CASSLGARETQYF

abundance: .
d_gene: .
j_gene: TRBJ1-2
v_gene: TRBV28
CDR3nt: TGTGCCAGCAGTTTATTAAACAGGGAAGACTATGGCTACACCTTC
CDR3aa: CASSLLNREDYGYTF

abundance: .
d_gene: .
j_gene: TRBJ2-3
v_gene: TRBV1
CDR3nt: TGCACCAGCAGCGGACTAGCGGGCAGCAGTCCCTCAGATACGCAGTATTTT
CDR3aa: CTSSGLAGSSPSDTQYF

abundance: few
d_gene: TRBD2
j_gene: TRBJ2-5
v_gene: TRBV27
CDR3nt: TGTGCCAGCAGTTCGGGGGGACTCCGAGAGACCCAGTACTTC
CDR3aa: CASSSGGLRETQYF

abundance: .
d_gene: TRBD1
j_gene: TRBJ2-7
v_gene: TRBV11-2
CDR3nt: TGTGCCAGCAGCTTAGAACAGGGGTCGGGCCTCGAGCAGTACTTC
CDR3aa: CASSLEQGSGLEQYF

abundance: .
d_gene: .
j_gene: TRBJ1-5
v_gene: TRBV9
CDR3nt: TGTGCCAGCAGCGCCACGGGGTTCAATCAGCCCCAGCATTTT
CDR3aa: CASSATGFNQPQHF

abundance: .
d_gene: TRBD1
j_gene: TRBJ2-5
v_gene: TRBV19
CDR3nt: TGTGCCAGTAGTCCTACCGGGACAGTAATCCAAGAGACCCAGTACTTC
CDR3aa: CASSPTGTVIQETQYF